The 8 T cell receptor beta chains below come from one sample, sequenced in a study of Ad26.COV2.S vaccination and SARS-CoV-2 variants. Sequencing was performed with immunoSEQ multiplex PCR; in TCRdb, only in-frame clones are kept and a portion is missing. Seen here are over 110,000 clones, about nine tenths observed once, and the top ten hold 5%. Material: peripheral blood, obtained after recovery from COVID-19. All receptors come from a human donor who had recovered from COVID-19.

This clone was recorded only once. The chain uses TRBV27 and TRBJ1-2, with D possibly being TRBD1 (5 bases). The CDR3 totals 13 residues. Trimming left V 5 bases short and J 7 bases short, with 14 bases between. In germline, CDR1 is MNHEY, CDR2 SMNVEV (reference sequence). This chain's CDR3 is CASSPGTVGGYTF. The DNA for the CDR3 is TGTGCCAGCAGTCCTGGGACGGTGGGTGGCTACACCTTC.

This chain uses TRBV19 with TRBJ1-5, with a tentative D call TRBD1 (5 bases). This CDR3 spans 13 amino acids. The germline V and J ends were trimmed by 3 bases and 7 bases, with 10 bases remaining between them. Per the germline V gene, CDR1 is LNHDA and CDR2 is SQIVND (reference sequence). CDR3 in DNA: TGTGCCAGTAGTATGGATGGGGGGCAGCCCCAGCATTTT. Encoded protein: CASSMDGGQPQHF.

The DNA of the CDR3 is TGTGCCAGCAGTTACTTACCGGGACGGACGTCACAGGATGAGCAGTTCTTC. It translates to CASSYLPGRTSQDEQFF. The chain couples TRBV6-2 or TRBV6-3 to TRBJ2-1; the D gene could be TRBD1 or TRBD2 (5 bases each). Germline loops: CDR1 MNHEY, CDR2 SVGEGT. There are 17 residues in the CDR3. V was clipped by 1 base and J by 8 bases, with 21 bases between them.

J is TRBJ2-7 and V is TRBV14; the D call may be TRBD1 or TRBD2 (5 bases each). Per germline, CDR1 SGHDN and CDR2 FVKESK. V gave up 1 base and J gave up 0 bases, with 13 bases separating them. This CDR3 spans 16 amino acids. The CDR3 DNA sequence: TGTGCCAGCAGCCAAGGATGGGGGAAGGCCTCCTACGAGCAGTACTTC. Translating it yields CASSQGWGKASYEQYF.

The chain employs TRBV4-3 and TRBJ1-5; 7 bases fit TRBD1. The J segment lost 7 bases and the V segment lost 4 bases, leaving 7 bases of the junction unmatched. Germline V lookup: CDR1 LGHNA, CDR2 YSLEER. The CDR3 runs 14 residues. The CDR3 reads CASSLYRGRQPQHF. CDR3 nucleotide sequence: TGCGCCAGCAGCCTCTACAGGGGAAGGCAGCCCCAGCATTTT.

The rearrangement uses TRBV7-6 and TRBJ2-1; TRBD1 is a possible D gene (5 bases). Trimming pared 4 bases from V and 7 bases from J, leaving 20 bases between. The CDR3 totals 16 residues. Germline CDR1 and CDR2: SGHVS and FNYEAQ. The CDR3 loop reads CASSSLRQLWWNEQFF. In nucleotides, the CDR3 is TGTGCCAGCAGCTCCCTTCGACAGCTTTGGTGGAATGAGCAGTTCTTC.

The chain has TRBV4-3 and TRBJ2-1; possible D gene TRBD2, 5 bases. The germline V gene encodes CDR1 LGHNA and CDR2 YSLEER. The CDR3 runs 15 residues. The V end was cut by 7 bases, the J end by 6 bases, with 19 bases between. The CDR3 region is CASTRSQLGANEQFF. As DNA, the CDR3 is TGCGCCAGCACTCGGAGCCAACTAGGCGCCAATGAGCAGTTCTTC.

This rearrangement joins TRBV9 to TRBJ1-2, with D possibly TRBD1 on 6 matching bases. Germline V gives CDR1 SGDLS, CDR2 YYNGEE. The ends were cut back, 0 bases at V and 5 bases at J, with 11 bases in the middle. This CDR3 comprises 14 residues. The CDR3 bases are TGTGCCAGCAGCGTAGGAGGGGGGAGATATGGCTACACCTTC. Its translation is CASSVGGGRYGYTF.